This T cell receptor beta chain came from a study of T cell responses to AZD1222 COVID-19 vaccine. Study-wide points: Sampling that yielded the repertoires occurred only after the peak T cell response. Only six or seven AZD1222 recipients tested seropositive at baseline. Donors were chiefly white British, with a greater number of females, and clonal diversity was perhaps underestimated. Breadth and depth of Spike-specific TCRs rose after two AZD1222 doses.

Data came from immunoSEQ multiplex PCR; TCRdb stores just in-frame clones and leaves some out. Of some 96,000 clones listed, around 90% were seen once; the top ten hold around 1.8%. This clone has only one observation. Its antigen is as yet unknown. Germline CDR1 is SGHRS and CDR2 is YFSETQ. V dropped 1 base and J dropped 2 bases, with 16 bases sitting between them. The CDR3 contains 16 residues. The source was peripheral blood, collected on day 0 of AZD1222 vaccination. The chain uses TRBV5-1 and TRBJ2-7; weak D call: TRBD1 (7 bases). This clonotype originated in an adult in good health. The CDR3 DNA is TGCGCCAGCAGCTTGTATGCAGGGGGGCCGACCTACGAGCAGTACTTC. Amino acid sequence: CASSLYAGGPTYEQYF. Supplemented by reference TRBV5-1 and TRBJ2-7, the full variable domain reads KAGVTQTPRYLIKTRGQQVTLSCSPISGHRSVSWYQQTPGQGLQFLFEYFSETQRNKGNFPGRFSGRQFSNSRSEMNVSTLELGDSALYLCASSLYAGGPTYEQYFGPGTRLTVT.